This TCR beta chain is from a study of T-cell reconstitution after alpha-beta-depleted transplantation in children. Findings of the study overall: Several patients had high TCRbeta diversity at day 60; it came from surviving recipient T cells and thymic progenitors. After transplant, at about two months, alpha-beta T cells were reportedly derived from several hundred expanded graft clones. Once a year had passed after transplant, T-cell counts and diversity came mostly from newly produced T cells.

On this clonotype: Its antigen is as yet unknown.

Germline-derived CDR1 and CDR2 are MNHNS and SASEGT. V lost 8 bases and J lost 3, with 17 bases in between. CDR3 size: 14 residues. Construction of the TCRbeta library involved unique molecular identifiers. Using its own MiXCR run on the PCR reads, TCRdb lists one record per CDR3 protein. The repertoire holds roughly 500,000 distinct CDR3 sequences, with 8% to 11% as singletons. The clonotype originates from a child younger than 10 with inherited bone marrow failure, due to receive a stem cell transplant. The sample was PBMCs, taken before TCRalphabeta/CD19-depleted stem cell transplant. The chain has TRBV6-1 and TRBJ2-7; D is uncertain. CDR3 sequence (DNA): TGTGCCAGCGGGTCGACGAATTCTTTCTACGAGCAGTACTTC. Protein: CASGSTNSFYEQYF.